The 13 T cell receptor beta chains below all came from one sample that was sequenced in a study of blood T cell repertoires in COVID-19. The method was immunoSEQ multiplex PCR; TCRdb's version includes in-frame clones alone and lacks a portion of them. The profile covers 250,000 or so clones, with under 95% appearing a single time and roughly 2.8% taken by the ten largest. Sequenced sample: PBMCs or T cells enriched from blood (not recorded which). The receptors here all came from a man aged 40-55 years who had been exposed to COVID-19.

The CDR3, as DNA: TGTGCCAGCACTATGGGACAGGGTAACTATGGCTACACCTTC. Translating gives CASTMGQGNYGYTF. V and J are TRBV28 and TRBJ1-2; 9 positions agree with TRBD1. CDR3 length equals 14 residues. Trimming cost V 7 bases and J 1 base; bases outside gene matches: 4. Germline values: CDR1 MDHEN, CDR2 SYDVKM.

This chain connects TRBV9 to TRBJ2-2, with 8 bases matching TRBD2. V lost 3 bases to trimming and J lost 6 bases; unmatched junction nucleotides: 4. Germline V lookup: CDR1 SGDLS, CDR2 YYNGEE. The CDR3 length is 14 residues. CDR3: CASSGAGGPGELFF. In DNA, the CDR3 is TGTGCCAGCAGCGGGGCGGGGGGACCCGGGGAGCTGTTTTTT.

The chain recombines TRBV7-2 with TRBJ2-3; possible D gene TRBD2, 6 bases. The CDR3 length is 17 residues. Germline CDR1 is SGHTA and CDR2 is FQGNSA. Deletions cut 5 bases from V and 0 bases from J, with 18 bases between. Here the CDR3 reads CASSPPWTTSSTDTQYF. Here the CDR3 DNA reads TGTGCCAGCAGCCCCCCGTGGACTACCTCTAGCACAGATACGCAGTATTTT. Combining the CDR3 with reference TRBV7-2 and TRBJ2-3 gives the whole variable domain GAGVSQSPSNKVTEKGKDVELRCDPISGHTALYWYRQSLGQGLEFLIYFQGNSAPDKSGLPSDRFSAERTGGSVSTLTIQRTQQEDSAVYLCASSPPWTTSSTDTQYFGPGTRLTVL.

This clone was seen a few times. V usage is TRBV6-5 and J usage is TRBJ1-1; maybe TRBD1 (6 bases). The CDR3 extends over 15 amino acids. V dropped 0 bases and J dropped 5 bases, with 13 bases sitting between them. In germline, CDR1 is MNHEY, CDR2 SVGAGI. The CDR3 bases are TGTGCCAGCAGTTACTCACCGACAGGAGGAACTGAAGCTTTCTTT. Its protein product is CASSYSPTGGTEAFF.

The rearrangement uses TRBV6-5 and TRBJ1-1; D call uncertain. Germline CDR1 is MNHEY and CDR2 is SVGAGI. Trimming took off 4 bases at V and 1 base at J, with 13 bases between the two ends. CDR3 length: 15 amino acids. The chain's CDR3 is CASSSGVGRNTEAFF. DNA of the CDR3: TGTGCCAGCAGTTCCGGAGTGGGGAGGAACACTGAAGCTTTCTTT.

The chain couples TRBV18 to TRBJ2-3; D perhaps matches TRBD2 (6 bases). V was trimmed by 2 bases and J by 4 bases, leaving 13 bases between them. The V gene's germline CDR1 is KGHSH and CDR2 LQKENI. The CDR3 is 15 amino acids. CDR3 coding DNA: TGTGCCAGCTCACCAGTGGAGGGTGGGGCAGATACGCAGTATTTT. Translated: CASSPVEGGADTQYF.

This chain links TRBV7-9 with TRBJ1-2; 7 nucleotides align to TRBD1. CDR1 is SEHNR, CDR2 FQNEAQ, per germline (reference sequence). V was pared by 2 bases and J by 3 bases, with 3 bases of the junction left unmatched. The CDR3 loop spans 14 amino acids. Written as DNA, the CDR3 is TGTGCCAGCAGCTTATCGGACAGGTACTATGGCTACACCTTC. Its protein is CASSLSDRYYGYTF. Full variable domain (missing parts from reference TRBV7-9 and TRBJ1-2): DTGVSQNPRHKITKRGQNVTFRCDPISEHNRLYWYRQTLGQGPEFLTYFQNEAQLEKSRLLSDRFSAERPKGSFSTLEIQRTEQGDSAMYLCASSLSDRYYGYTFGSGTRLTVV.

This chain uses TRBV15 with TRBJ2-3; 7 nucleotides line up with TRBD1. Trimming took 5 bases from V and 0 from J; bases not matched to a gene: 5. The CDR3 contains 15 residues. The germline CDR1 and CDR2 sequences are LNHNV and YYDKDF (reference sequence). In nucleotides, the CDR3 is TGTGCCACCAGCCAACAGGGGAGCAGCACAGATACGCAGTATTTT. Amino acid sequence: CATSQQGSSTDTQYF.

This sequence joins TRBV28 and TRBJ1-1; 10 positions agree with TRBD1. V was clipped by 5 bases and J by 0 bases; unmatched bases: 6. The length of the CDR3 is 16 residues. Germline V gene lookup returns CDR1 MDHEN and CDR2 SYDVKM. CDR3 in DNA: TGTGCCAGCAGTCGACAGGGGGCCTACATGAACACTGAAGCTTTCTTT. It translates to CASSRQGAYMNTEAFF.

V is TRBV7-2 and J is TRBJ2-7; no clear D. The ends were cut back, 5 bases at V and 2 bases at J, with 7 bases in the middle. The germline CDR1 and CDR2 sequences are SGHTA and FQGNSA. The CDR3 is 12 residues long. CDR3 nucleotide sequence: TGTGCCAGCAGCCTGAGGCCCTACGAGCAGTACTTC. Amino acid sequence: CASSLRPYEQYF.

J is TRBJ1-1 and V is TRBV6-5; 8 positions agree with TRBD1. The V and J ends lost 6 bases and 3 bases, in that order; junction bases with no gene match: 3. From germline, CDR1 is MNHEY and CDR2 SVGAGI. This CDR3 is built from 13 residues. The CDR3 loop reads CASRDREDTEAFF. As DNA, the CDR3 is TGTGCCAGCAGGGACAGGGAGGACACTGAAGCTTTCTTT.

V is TRBV18 and J is TRBJ2-5, with 8 bases matching TRBD2. Trimming at V came to 3 bases and at J to 7 bases, leaving 13 bases not matched to a gene. This CDR3 spans 16 amino acids. The germline gives CDR1 KGHSH, CDR2 LQKENI. The CDR3 sequence: CASSPYSSGTSLTQYF. The CDR3 DNA follows: TGTGCCAGCTCACCCTACAGCTCCGGGACTAGTCTGACCCAGTACTTC. The full variable domain, completed using reference TRBV18 and TRBJ2-5, is NAGVMQNPRHLVRRRGQEARLRCSPMKGHSHVYWYRQLPEEGLKFMVYLQKENIIDESGMPKERFSAEFPKEGPSILRIQQVVRGDSAAYFCASSPYSSGTSLTQYFGPGTRLLVL.

This clone was recorded once. This chain connects TRBV14 to TRBJ2-7; 10 nucleotides align to TRBD1. V lost 3 bases to trimming and J lost 4 bases; unmatched junction nucleotides: 6. The CDR3 is 15 amino acids. Germline loops: CDR1 SGHDN, CDR2 FVKESK. CDR3 bases: TGTGCCAGCAGCCAGGCGACAGGGGGCGGATACGAGCAGTACTTC. It is translated as CASSQATGGGYEQYF.